The rows below give T cell receptor beta chains drawn from one sample of a study of blood T cell repertoires in COVID-19. Using immunoSEQ multiplex PCR, the repertoire was profiled, and TCRdb retains in-frame clones only, with some absent. The profile shows 50,000 to 75,000 clones, approximately 84% of them singletons. Sample: peripheral blood. These receptors all stem from a man at least 80 years old in a cohort sampled during active COVID-19. CDR3s include the opening cysteine and the closing phenylalanine or tryptophan. D genes are given only for firm matches. Part of the rows lack a size; the others show once, few, many or a class for expanded clones.

-,TRBV30,-,TRBJ2-6,TGTGCCTGGAGTAGAGGCGGATACTCTGGGGCCAACGTCCTGACTTTC,CAWSRGGYSGANVLTF
-,TRBV6-5,-,TRBJ2-3,TGTGCCAGCAGTCGCGACAGGGAGGCAGATACGCAGTATTTT,CASSRDREADTQYF
-,TRBV2,-,TRBJ1-4,TGTGCCAGCAGTGAAGCTTTAGGGGGGGCTGGTGAAAAACTGTTTTTT,CASSEALGGAGEKLFF
-,TRBV5-5,-,TRBJ1-4,TGTGCCAGCAGCTCGACGAGTGGGCAGGGTAATGAAAAACTGTTTTTT,CASSSTSGQGNEKLFF
-,TRBV2,-,TRBJ1-2,TGTGCCAGCAGTGAAGGGGGCTTCGGTGGCTACACCTTC,CASSEGGFGGYTF
-,TRBV18,TRBD1,TRBJ1-4,TGTGCCAGCTCACCAGGGCAGGGGGCAACTAATGAAAAACTGTTTTTT,CASSPGQGATNEKLFF
-,TRBV5-6,TRBD2,TRBJ2-7,TGTGCCAGCAGCTCTACCGGGACTAGCGGGACCACCAGGACATACGAGCAGTACTTC,CASSSTGTSGTTRTYEQYF
-,TRBV19,TRBD2,TRBJ2-3,TGTGCCAGTAGTATCCGGACTAGCGGGAGCCCAGATACGCAGTATTTT,CASSIRTSGSPDTQYF
-,TRBV19,-,TRBJ1-1,TGTGCCAGTCAATCTAGGGGGGGCGAAGGTGAAGCTTTCTTT,CASQSRGGEGEAFF
few,TRBV7-7,-,TRBJ2-7,TGTGCTAGCAGCATATACGAGCAGTACTTC,CASSIYEQYF
-,TRBV30,-,TRBJ1-2,TGTGCCTGGAGTAAGGTGGGGGGGACTGGTTATGGCTACACCTTC,CAWSKVGGTGYGYTF
-,TRBV30,TRBD1,TRBJ1-3,TGTGCCTGGAGTGTAACAGGGGCTGGAAACACCATATATTTT,CAWSVTGAGNTIYF
-,TRBV19,-,TRBJ1-6,TGTGCCAGTAGTATACGCGAACACAGCTCCTATAATTCACCCCTCCACTTT,CASSIREHSSYNSPLHF
-,TRBV30,-,TRBJ1-2,TGTGCCTGGAGTGAACGGTCGAAAACCTATGGCTACACCTTC,CAWSERSKTYGYTF
few,TRBV2,TRBD1,TRBJ1-6,TGTGCCAGCAGGGGCAGGACAGGGCTACCATCACCCCTCCACTTT,CASRGRTGLPSPLHF
-,TRBV6-1,-,TRBJ1-2,TGTGCCAGCAGTGAATCCCGTTATAACAGGGTCTATGGCTACACCTTC,CASSESRYNRVYGYTF
-,TRBV10-3,TRBD1,TRBJ2-2,TGTGCCATCAGTGCGAATCCGGGACAGGCCCCCGGGGAGCTGTTTTTT,CAISANPGQAPGELFF
-,TRBV30,TRBD2,TRBJ2-5,TGTGCCTGGAGTGTTAAGCAGGGCACTAGCGGGGGGGCGTTGGAGACCCAGTACTTC,CAWSVKQGTSGGALETQYF
few,TRBV18,-,TRBJ1-5,TGTGCCAGCTCAACCGCCGGGTCCGGGAGCAATCAGCCCCAGCATTTT,CASSTAGSGSNQPQHF
-,TRBV2,-,TRBJ1-4,TGTGCCAGCAGTTTTTCGACTGGGGAAAAACTGTTTTTT,CASSFSTGEKLFF
-,TRBV6-1,TRBD1,TRBJ2-5,TGTGCCAGCAGTGAGACACCGGGACAGGGGGGTGAGACCCAGTACTTC,CASSETPGQGGETQYF
-,TRBV19,-,TRBJ1-5,TGTGCCAGTAGTATAGCAGGGGTGGGCAATCAGCCCCAGCATTTT,CASSIAGVGNQPQHF
-,TRBV11-2,-,TRBJ1-1,TGTGCCAGCAGCTCCCGGGGGGCGAACACTGAAGCTTTCTTT,CASSSRGANTEAFF
-,TRBV9,TRBD2,TRBJ2-5,TGTGCCAGCAGCGTAGGGGAGCGGGGGGGCCAAGAGACCCAGTACTTC,CASSVGERGGQETQYF
once,TRBV18,TRBD1,TRBJ1-5,TGTGCCAGCTCACCAAGGACAGGGGGCCGCAATCAGCCCCAGCATTTT,CASSPRTGGRNQPQHF
-,TRBV6-6,TRBD1,TRBJ1-2,TGTGCCAGCAGCTACGAGACAGGGGGCTTGCGCTATGGCTACACCTTC,CASSYETGGLRYGYTF
-,TRBV19,-,TRBJ2-7,TGTGCCAGTAGTAGAGATCGACAGGCCTACGAGCAGTACTTC,CASSRDRQAYEQYF
-,TRBV5-4,TRBD2,TRBJ2-5,TGTGCCAGCAGCTTAACTAGCGGGAGGGCCGAGGAGACCCAGTACTTC,CASSLTSGRAEETQYF
-,TRBV7-9,TRBD1,TRBJ2-4,TGTGCCAGCAGCCCTGGGACAGTCGGCAACATTCAGTACTTC,CASSPGTVGNIQYF
-,TRBV7-3,-,TRBJ2-2,TGTGCCAGCAGCTTACTAGCGCGCACCGGGGAGCTGTTTTTT,CASSLLARTGELFF
-,TRBV5-1,-,TRBJ2-1,TGCGCCAGCAGCTTGGCCCAGTACAATGAGCAGTTCTTC,CASSLAQYNEQFF
-,TRBV19,TRBD2,TRBJ2-4,TGTGCCAGTAGGGCTAGCGGGGGCGAGGGCATTCAGTACTTC,CASRASGGEGIQYF